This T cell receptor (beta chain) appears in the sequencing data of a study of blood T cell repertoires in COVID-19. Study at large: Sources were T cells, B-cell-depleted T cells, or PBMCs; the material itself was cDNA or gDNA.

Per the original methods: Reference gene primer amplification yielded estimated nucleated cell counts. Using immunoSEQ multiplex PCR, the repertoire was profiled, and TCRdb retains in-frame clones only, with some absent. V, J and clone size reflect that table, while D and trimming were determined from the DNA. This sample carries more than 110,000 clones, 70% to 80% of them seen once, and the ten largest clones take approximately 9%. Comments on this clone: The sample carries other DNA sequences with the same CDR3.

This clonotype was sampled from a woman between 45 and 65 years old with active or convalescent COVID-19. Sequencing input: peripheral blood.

Here the CDR3 reads CASSHTYEQYF. CDR3 in DNA: TGTGCCAGCAGTCACACCTACGAGCAGTACTTC. The chain employs TRBV6-2 or TRBV6-3 and TRBJ2-7; D ambiguous. Trimming stripped 5 bases from V and 2 bases from J, with 4 bases between. Germline CDR1 is MNHEY and CDR2 is SVGEGT. This CDR3 is 11 amino acids long.